This TCR beta chain was captured in a study of cytomegalovirus exposure and HLA in healthy donors. As for the study in general: A subsequent analysis reported that the 120 validation repertoires were produced on the same platform that had also been used for the roughly 670 first-cohort repertoires. Overall study results and limits: TCR clusters originating in the first cohort tended to co-occur in the 110 or so validation repertoires, according to a later analysis. The study flagged fewer than 200 TCR beta chains as cytomegalovirus-associated.

Per germline, CDR1 SGHTA and CDR2 FQGNSA. V lost 5 bases to trimming and J lost 5 bases, with 19 bases between them. The CDR3 runs 15 residues. Using immunoSEQ multiplex PCR, the repertoire was profiled, and TCRdb retains in-frame clones only, with some absent. The sample lists approximately 150,000 clones; approximately 90% were seen once. Details on this clone: Its antigen remains unknown.

The TCR was taken from a woman in her twenties or thirties in good health and CMV-seronegative. The source material was PBMCs. This chain links TRBV7-2 with TRBJ2-7; D is possibly TRBD2 (6 bases). The CDR3 DNA follows: TGTGCCAGCAGCCCCGCGGGACCGAATGGTGACGAGCAGTACTTC. It encodes CASSPAGPNGDEQYF.